This TCR beta chain was captured by sequencing in a study of tumor-infiltrating lymphocytes in primary liver carcinoma. Broader study findings: Being bulk and unsorted, samples allowed no CD4+ and CD8+ repertoire comparison. Tumor-adjacent and tumor-blood pairs shared a smaller degree of overlap than tumor region pairs.

In the case of this clonotype: Its antigen remains unknown.

TCR beta cDNA came from approximately 490 ng total RNA, primed with a constant-region primer. For TCR beta, libraries were produced by three nested multiplex PCR rounds using slightly modified ARM-PCR. Forward primers for TRBV1-TRBV30 and a C-beta reverse primer served the first two PCR rounds, at about 10 cycles each. TCRdb recomputed calls from the multiplex PCR reads with MiXCR, one row per CDR3 protein. The repertoire includes approximately 330,000 distinct CDR3 sequences, less than 65% of them detected once, and about 6.5% sits in the top ten. Unsorted whole blood supplied the blood RNA, and germline DNA was isolated too. Germline V gene data show CDR1 as MNHNS and CDR2 as SASEGT. Trimming removed 2 bases from V and 3 bases from J, with 9 bases in between. The CDR3 consists of 14 residues.

The sample consisted of peripheral blood. The genes are TRBV6-1 and TRBJ2-3; D gene unclear. The source of this sequence is a man in his forties or fifties with primary liver carcinoma and hepatitis B virus infection. CDR3 protein: CASSEYQETDTQYF. CDR3 nucleotides: TGTGCCAGCAGTGAATACCAGGAGACAGATACGCAGTATTTT.